This section outlines one T cell receptor beta chain sequence together with its context. Its antigen is unknown. The data stem from a study of shared clonotypes between healthy human individuals. As for the study in general: A couple of female and a few male donors aged 18 to 49 were enrolled. Points from the study as a whole: Researchers found naive subsets generally carried larger estimated richness than memory subsets. Rarefaction showed that sequencing of sorted subsets was incomplete (despite large depth).

CDR1 is SGHRS, CDR2 YFSETQ, per germline. V lost 3 bases, J lost 8 bases, and 8 bases stayed unmatched. CDR3 size: 15 residues. Template for every sorted-subset replicate PCR totaled around 200 ng DNA, 25,000 to 35,000 T cell genomes. Some clones are missing from TCRdb's copy, which holds only in-frame ones; the method was immunoSEQ multiplex PCR. The sample lists some 550,000 clones; about 96% were seen once. The sequence derives from a woman in her 30s in good health. The gene calls are TRBV5-1 and TRBJ1-4; TRBD1 agrees at 9 bases. Material for sequencing was naive CD4+ T cells sorted from blood. Subset defined: CD45RA+ positively selected. CDR3 region: CASSWGTGFGEKLFF. CDR3 in DNA: TGCGCCAGCAGCTGGGGGACAGGGTTTGGCGAAAAACTGTTTTTT.